Listed below are T cell receptor beta chains from one sample, sequenced in a study of post-analysis software for immune sequencing data. Using its own MiXCR run on the PCR reads, TCRdb lists one record per CDR3 protein. The sample includes about 460,000 distinct CDR3 sequences, 40% to 55% of them seen just once. Material: blood. These receptors all come from a girl aged 10 to 17 with multiple sclerosis. CDR3s include the opening cysteine and the closing phenylalanine or tryptophan. Fields, in order: CDR3 length, V gene, J gene, CDR3 protein.

cdr3_length: 15; v_call: TRBV9; j_call: TRBJ2-7; cdr3_aa: CASSPGGLVIYEQYF
cdr3_length: 12; v_call: TRBV12-3/TRBV12-4; j_call: TRBJ2-1; cdr3_aa: CASLGLADEQFF
cdr3_length: 15; v_call: TRBV5-1; j_call: TRBJ2-7; cdr3_aa: CASSIRQGALDEQYF
cdr3_length: 13; v_call: TRBV12-3/TRBV12-4; j_call: TRBJ1-5; cdr3_aa: CASRAGQNQPQHF
cdr3_length: 16; v_call: TRBV2; j_call: TRBJ2-1; cdr3_aa: CASSVFGQRSYNEQFF
cdr3_length: 13; v_call: TRBV7-3; j_call: TRBJ1-1; cdr3_aa: CASSPSGGTEAFF
cdr3_length: 14; v_call: TRBV6-1; j_call: TRBJ1-2; cdr3_aa: CASTPDRNNYGYTF
cdr3_length: 14; v_call: TRBV7-2; j_call: TRBJ1-2; cdr3_aa: CASSLGSVGYGYTF
cdr3_length: 11; v_call: TRBV7-2; j_call: NA; cdr3_aa: CASSLDFEQYF
cdr3_length: 14; v_call: TRBV28; j_call: TRBJ1-6; cdr3_aa: CASSPGGVNSPLHF
cdr3_length: 14; v_call: TRBV11-3; j_call: TRBJ2-7; cdr3_aa: CASSLGTGLSEQYF
cdr3_length: 14; v_call: TRBV10-3; j_call: TRBJ2-5; cdr3_aa: CAISGPAGQETQYF
cdr3_length: 14; v_call: TRBV7-6; j_call: TRBJ2-7; cdr3_aa: CASSNQDGSYEQYF
cdr3_length: 15; v_call: TRBV7-2; j_call: TRBJ1-5; cdr3_aa: CASSQEWGINQPQHF
cdr3_length: 15; v_call: TRBV5-1; j_call: TRBJ2-3; cdr3_aa: CASSLVGQQQDTQYF
cdr3_length: 14; v_call: TRBV29-1; j_call: TRBJ2-1; cdr3_aa: CSAGPGLAGESGFF
cdr3_length: 16; v_call: TRBV7-2; j_call: TRBJ2-1; cdr3_aa: CASSPGRGGRANEQFF
cdr3_length: 14; v_call: TRBV7-9; j_call: TRBJ2-7; cdr3_aa: CASSSNRDYNEQYF
cdr3_length: 13; v_call: TRBV7-3; j_call: TRBJ2-3; cdr3_aa: CASSLNLLDAQYF
cdr3_length: 11; v_call: TRBV2; j_call: NA; cdr3_aa: CASSELDEQYF
cdr3_length: 17; v_call: TRBV28; j_call: NA; cdr3_aa: CASSPRKLAGLPYEQYF
cdr3_length: 14; v_call: TRBV12-3/TRBV12-4; j_call: TRBJ2-1; cdr3_aa: CASSQDREGPGQFF
cdr3_length: 12; v_call: TRBV25-1; j_call: TRBJ2-1; cdr3_aa: CASSEGWGRQFF
cdr3_length: 15; v_call: TRBV5-6; j_call: TRBJ2-3; cdr3_aa: CASSWGPQGTDTQYF
cdr3_length: 11; v_call: TRBV5-1; j_call: TRBJ2-7; cdr3_aa: CASSLAEEQYF
cdr3_length: 14; v_call: TRBV7-6; j_call: TRBJ2-2; cdr3_aa: CASSLGQNTGELFF
cdr3_length: 15; v_call: TRBV7-2; j_call: TRBJ2-1; cdr3_aa: CASSFATGVNNEQFF
cdr3_length: 14; v_call: TRBV2; j_call: TRBJ2-3; cdr3_aa: CASRRQGDTDTQYF
cdr3_length: 16; v_call: TRBV24-1; j_call: TRBJ2-1; cdr3_aa: CATSERASGSIDEQFF
cdr3_length: 20; v_call: TRBV21-1; j_call: TRBJ2-4; cdr3_aa: CASSKDKRIGQILAKNIQYF
cdr3_length: 14; v_call: TRBV12-3/TRBV12-4; j_call: TRBJ2-5; cdr3_aa: CASRPASGKATQYF
cdr3_length: 12; v_call: TRBV9; j_call: TRBJ2-5; cdr3_aa: CASSAPRAEQYF
cdr3_length: 12; v_call: TRBV29-1; j_call: TRBJ1-2; cdr3_aa: CSVRTGQEGYTF
cdr3_length: 17; v_call: TRBV28; j_call: TRBJ2-7; cdr3_aa: CASSLLSRKGSSYEQYF
cdr3_length: 16; v_call: TRBV5-1; j_call: TRBJ1-2; cdr3_aa: CASSLSLGQGNGGYTF
cdr3_length: 15; v_call: TRBV6-2/TRBV6-3; j_call: TRBJ2-7; cdr3_aa: CASSYSGKGPYEQYF
cdr3_length: 13; v_call: TRBV7-2; j_call: TRBJ2-5; cdr3_aa: CASSRRGGNEQYF
cdr3_length: 16; v_call: TRBV7-2; j_call: TRBJ2-1; cdr3_aa: CASSSPAGGAFNEQFF
cdr3_length: 17; v_call: TRBV7-6; j_call: TRBJ2-5; cdr3_aa: CASSLASGRQGGVTQYF
cdr3_length: 12; v_call: TRBV29-1; j_call: TRBJ1-1; cdr3_aa: CSVALLNTEAFF
cdr3_length: 16; v_call: TRBV7-9; j_call: NA; cdr3_aa: CASSLPSGRSQETQYF
cdr3_length: 18; v_call: TRBV4-2; j_call: TRBJ1-6; cdr3_aa: CASSQGVGVQSNNSPLHF
cdr3_length: 16; v_call: TRBV9; j_call: TRBJ2-7; cdr3_aa: CASSVDSGGTGNEQYF
cdr3_length: 16; v_call: TRBV13; j_call: TRBJ2-3; cdr3_aa: CASSSLGLAKADTQYF
cdr3_length: 14; v_call: TRBV20-1; j_call: TRBJ2-1; cdr3_aa: CSAGRLAGTNEQFF
cdr3_length: 13; v_call: TRBV28; j_call: TRBJ2-7; cdr3_aa: CASAWGQGYEQYF
cdr3_length: 15; v_call: TRBV28; j_call: TRBJ2-5; cdr3_aa: CASSLLGTRGETQYF
cdr3_length: 18; v_call: TRBV6-1; j_call: TRBJ2-1; cdr3_aa: CASSLLTSGRVLYNEQVF
cdr3_length: 15; v_call: TRBV4-2; j_call: TRBJ2-7; cdr3_aa: CASSQEEGPIYEQYF
cdr3_length: 14; v_call: TRBV28; j_call: TRBJ2-3; cdr3_aa: CASSLAEIGDTQYF